One sample yielded the 28 T cell receptor beta chains listed below, sequenced in a study of molecular identifiers for immune sequencing clone quantification. TCRdb reprocessed the PCR reads via MiXCR and lists one record per CDR3 protein. Of more than 550,000 distinct CDR3 sequences listed, 25% are singletons. Sequencing was done on a sample of naive CD8+ T cells from blood, with Jurkat cell RNA spiked in. Subset here: FACS-sorted CD8+CD4-CCR7+CD45RA+ naive T cells. The receptors shown here come from a human donor in good health. Some libraries in this study had Jurkat cell RNA spiked in.

About this clonotype itself: This clone may be a read error of a much larger clone one base away. J is TRBJ2-2 and V is TRBV7-8; a possible D gene is TRBD2 (5 bases). Germline CDR1 SGHVS, CDR2 FQNEAQ. The CDR3 length is 12 residues. CDR3 sequence reads: CASSRAAGEPFF. As DNA, the CDR3 is TGTGCCAGCAGCAGGGCGGCCGGGGAGCCGTTTTTT. The full variable domain, completed using reference TRBV7-8 and TRBJ2-2, is GAGVSQSPRYKVAKRGQDVALRCDPISGHVSLFWYQQALGQGPEFLTYFQNEAQLDKSGLPSDRFFAERPEGSVSTLKIQRTQQEDSAVYLCASSRAAGEPFFGEGSRLTVL.

In this sample, this clonotype turned up many times. The V call is TRBV5-4, the J call TRBJ2-2; D ambiguous. Germline assignment: CDR1 SGHNT and CDR2 YYREEE (reference sequence). Trimming cost V 4 bases and J 7 bases, with 8 bases left between them. This CDR3 is built from 12 residues. CDR3 in amino acids: CASSPPNGELFF. CDR3 DNA sequence: TGTGCCAGCAGCCCTCCGAACGGGGAGCTGTTTTTT. Drawing the rest from reference TRBV5-4 and TRBJ2-2, the complete variable domain is ETGVTQSPTHLIKTRGQQVTLRCSSQSGHNTVSWYQQALGQGPQFIFQYYREEENGRGNFPPRFSGLQFPNYSSELNVNALELDDSALYLCASSPPNGELFFGEGSRLTVL.

This clonotype was counted ten times or more. The V call is TRBV29-1, the J call TRBJ2-7; 9 bases match TRBD1. With V trimmed by 4 bases and J by 6 bases, 13 bases remained unmatched. Germline CDR1 is SQVTM and CDR2 is ANQGSEA. This CDR3 spans 15 amino acids. The CDR3 DNA reads TGCAGCGTTGTTGGTAGGGGGACAGGGTTGGTCGAGCAGTACTTC. This translates into CSVVGRGTGLVEQYF.

This clonotype was observed a handful of times. This chain connects TRBV29-1 to TRBJ1-2, with TRBD1 matching over 12 bases. Germline CDR1 is SQVTM and CDR2 is ANQGSEA. This CDR3 has 15 amino acids. V was clipped by 8 bases and J by 7 bases; unmatched bases: 14. The DNA of the CDR3 is TGCAGCCACATTATACCGGGACAGGGGGCTTTTGGCTACACCTTC. Its protein product is CSHIIPGQGAFGYTF.

This clonotype was observed at least ten times. The chain recombines TRBV7-7 with TRBJ2-3; 7 bases are shared with TRBD2. The germline CDR1 and CDR2 sequences are SSHAT and FNYEAQ (reference sequence). This CDR3 spans 15 amino acids. The CDR3: CASSPSSGNGDTQYF. DNA for the CDR3: TGTGCTAGCTCCCCAAGCAGCGGGAATGGAGATACGCAGTATTTT. The full variable domain, rest sourced from reference TRBV7-7 and TRBJ2-3, is GAGVSQSPRYKVTKRGQDVTLRCDPISSHATLYWYQQALGQGPEFLTYFNYEAQPDKSGLPSDRFSAERPEGSISTLTIQRTEQRDSAMYRCASSPSSGNGDTQYFGPGTRLTVL.

Notes on this clonotype: This sequence may be a read error, since a much larger clone differs from it by one base. The chain links TRBV6-5 to TRBJ1-3; 7 nucleotides align to TRBD1. The CDR3 extends over 17 amino acids. Per germline, CDR1 MNHEY and CDR2 SVGAGI. The V segment lost 5 bases and the J segment 2 bases; nucleotides outside the gene matches: 12. For the CDR3, the DNA is TGTGCCAGCAGTCTAAACGACAGGGCTGTTCCTGGAAACACCATATATTTT. It specifies CASSLNDRAVPGNTIYF.

This chain joins TRBV12-5 and TRBJ2-3; D is uncertain. V was cut by 1 base and J by 2 bases, with 13 bases left in between. Germline values: CDR1 LGHNT, CDR2 FRNRAP. The CDR3 has 16 residues. CDR3 DNA: TGTGCTAGTGGTTTGGGACTTTCCCTAAACACAGATACGCAGTATTTT. This encodes CASGLGLSLNTDTQYF.

This clonotype was seen at least ten times. V is TRBV7-9 and J is TRBJ2-2, with D possibly TRBD2 on 5 matching bases. CDR3 length equals 15 residues. The germline V gene encodes CDR1 SEHNR and CDR2 FQNEAQ (reference sequence). Trimming took off 4 bases at V and 7 bases at J, with 16 bases between the two ends. Written as DNA, the CDR3 is TGTGCCAGCAGCTCATCCATAATCGGAGGCGGGGAGCTGTTTTTT. Its translation: CASSSSIIGGGELFF.

As to this clonotype: The junction departs from the called germline gene at one end, perhaps through a read error. The V call is TRBV4-2, the J call TRBJ2-7; maybe TRBD2 (6 bases). CDR3 length: 15 amino acids. Germline values: CDR1 LGHNA, CDR2 YNFKEQ. This CDR3 reads CASRPNSGSSYELYF. The CDR3 DNA follows: TGTGCCAGCAGGCCAAATAGCGGCAGCTCCTACGAGCTGTACTTC.

There are many counts of this clonotype. V is TRBV5-6 and J is TRBJ1-1; TRBD1 aligns across 9 bases. CDR1 and CDR2 from the germline V gene are SGHDT and YYEEEE. This CDR3 spans 13 amino acids. J was trimmed by 4 bases and V by 4 bases; bases with no gene match: 2. CDR3 in DNA: TGTGCCAGCAGCATGGGACAGGGCACTGAAGCTTTCTTT. Its translation is CASSMGQGTEAFF.

The table lists this clonotype with a few counts. V usage is TRBV27 and J usage is TRBJ2-2; 7 nucleotides agree with TRBD1. Per the germline V gene, CDR1 is MNHEY and CDR2 is SMNVEV (reference sequence). This CDR3 spans 16 amino acids. The junction had 11 bases not matched to a gene; V was cut back by 6 bases and J by 4 bases. The CDR3, as DNA: TGTGCCAGCAGCCCCCTAATCTCAGGGGGCACCGGGGAGCTGTTTTTT. This codes for CASSPLISGGTGELFF.

Comment on this clonotype: Being one base from a much bigger clone, this may be a read error. The chain recombines TRBV7-9 with TRBJ1-1; no clear D gene. This CDR3 contains 9 residues. The germline V gene has CDR1 SEHNR and CDR2 FQNEAQ (reference sequence). The CDR3 DNA follows: TGTACCAGCAGCTTAGGAGCTTTCTTT. Encoded protein: CTSSLGAFF.

In its sample, this clonotype was seen a few times. This sequence joins TRBV30 and TRBJ1-2, with 10 bases aligning to TRBD1. The CDR3 runs to 13 residues. The V gene end was trimmed by 5 bases and the J gene end by 4 bases; junction bases not matched to a gene: 4. Germline V gene sequence: CDR1 GTSNPN, CDR2 SVGIG (reference sequence). The CDR3 nucleotides are TGTGCCTGGGGGACAGGGGCTTTCTATGGCTACACCTTC. It encodes CAWGTGAFYGYTF. The full variable domain, its missing parts supplied by reference TRBV30 and TRBJ1-2, is SQTIHQWPATLVQPVGSPLSLECTVEGTSNPNLYWYRQAAGRGLQLLFYSVGIGQISSEVPQNLSASRPQDRQFILSSKKLLLSDSGFYLCAWGTGAFYGYTFGSGTRLTVV.

This chain uses TRBV20-1 with TRBJ1-1, with D hard to call. Deletions cut 3 bases from V and 4 bases from J, with 9 bases between. Germline CDR1 and CDR2: DFQATT and SNEGSKA (reference sequence). The CDR3 is 12 residues long. The CDR3 region has the DNA TGCAGTGCTAGGGCTGGGGTCACTGAAGCTTTCTTT. Amino acid sequence: CSARAGVTEAFF.

In regard to this clonotype: A much larger clone is a single base away; this may be a read error. This likely comes from a read error, as the CDR3 has no conserved phenylalanine or tryptophan at its end. The chain recombines TRBV12-3 or TRBV12-4 with TRBJ1-5, with D perhaps TRBD1 (5 bases). With 5 bases removed from V and 3 bases from J, the gap between germline ends came to 11 bases. CDR3 length: 14 residues. The CDR3 reads CASSPNRYNQPQHS. CDR3 in DNA: TGTGCCAGCAGTCCAAACAGGTACAATCAGCCCCAGCATTCT.

With respect to this clonotype: A much larger clone is a single base away; this may be a read error. The chain links TRBV20-1 to TRBJ2-7, with 9 bases fitting TRBD2. This CDR3 is built from 12 residues. The germline V gene encodes CDR1 DFQATT and CDR2 SNEGSKA (reference sequence). Unmatched junction bases numbered 2, after V lost 1 base and J lost 7 bases. The CDR3 loop reads CSARGSGGEQYF. The CDR3 nucleotides read TGCAGTGCTAGAGGAAGCGGGGGGGAGCAGTACTTC.

This clonotype was seen repeatedly, ten times or more. The chain uses TRBV30 and TRBJ2-7; 9 nucleotides line up with TRBD1. Trimming took 7 bases from V and 2 from J; bases not matched to a gene: 9. The germline gives CDR1 GTSNPN, CDR2 SVGIG (reference sequence). The CDR3 spans 14 residues. The CDR3 here is CAFSQGAGAYEQYF. For the CDR3, the DNA is TGTGCCTTCTCACAGGGGGCGGGAGCCTACGAGCAGTACTTC. Variable domain in full (rest from reference TRBV30 and TRBJ2-7): SQTIHQWPATLVQPVGSPLSLECTVEGTSNPNLYWYRQAAGRGLQLLFYSVGIGQISSEVPQNLSASRPQDRQFILSSKKLLLSDSGFYLCAFSQGAGAYEQYFGPGTRLTVT.

In its sample, this clonotype was seen many times. The CDR3 protein is CSAYLGSGELFF. CDR3 nucleotide sequence: TGCAGCGCCTACCTCGGCTCAGGTGAACTGTTTTTT. The chain joins TRBV29-1 to TRBJ1-4; D not certain. The CDR3 is made up of 12 amino acids. The V gene's germline CDR1 is SQVTM and CDR2 ANQGSEA. V lost 7 bases and J lost 12, with 18 bases in between.

V gene TRBV20-1 combines with J gene TRBJ2-5, with D perhaps TRBD2 (5 bases). Germline V gene sequence: CDR1 DFQATT, CDR2 SNEGSKA (reference sequence). The CDR3 has 16 residues. V dropped 0 bases and J dropped 4 bases, with 18 bases sitting between them. CDR3 sequence: CSARDPQRRKGETQYF. CDR3 sequence (DNA): TGCAGTGCTAGAGACCCCCAGCGGAGAAAGGGAGAGACCCAGTACTTC.

There are many counts of this clonotype. The V call is TRBV30, the J call TRBJ1-1, with D tentatively TRBD1 (6 bases). There are 13 residues in the CDR3. V lost 4 bases, J lost 1 base, and 10 bases lay in between. The germline V gene has CDR1 GTSNPN and CDR2 SVGIG (reference sequence). CDR3 residues: CAWNVQGNTEAFF. DNA of the CDR3: TGTGCCTGGAACGTACAGGGGAACACTGAAGCTTTCTTT.

About this clonotype: It is likely a read error, because the conserved phenylalanine at the end of the CDR3 is missing. The J gene is TRBJ2-7, the V gene TRBV7-2; maybe TRBD1 (5 bases). CDR3 size: 12 residues. The germline CDR1 and CDR2 sequences are SGHTA and FQGNSA. Trimming took off 2 bases at V and 4 bases at J, with 6 bases between the two ends. This CDR3 reads CASSLQGYEQYI. The CDR3 DNA is TGTGCCAGCAGCTTACAGGGTTACGAGCAGTACATC.

The chain links TRBV9 to TRBJ2-7; no clear D. V lost 0 bases and J lost 6, with 10 bases in between. Germline CDR1 SGDLS, CDR2 YYNGEE. This CDR3 has 13 residues. The CDR3 is CASSVGGRSEQYF. CDR3 nucleotides: TGTGCCAGCAGCGTAGGAGGTAGGAGCGAGCAGTACTTC.

Many counts were recorded for this clonotype. This chain uses TRBV20-1 with TRBJ2-7; D remains ambiguous. The CDR3 contains 12 residues. In germline, CDR1 is DFQATT, CDR2 SNEGSKA (reference sequence). V was trimmed by 0 bases and J by 4 bases, leaving 7 bases between them. The CDR3 loop reads CSARDSGYEQYF. Written as DNA, the CDR3 is TGCAGTGCTAGAGATTCAGGATACGAGCAGTACTTC.

In the case of this clonotype: A much larger clone differs from this one at a single base, so this may be a read error. The rearrangement uses TRBV29-1 and TRBJ2-1; 10 bases are a match to TRBD1. CDR3 length: 15 amino acids. Germline lookup yields CDR1 SQVTM and CDR2 ANQGSEA. The CDR3 DNA sequence: TGCAGCGTAGAAGGGACAGGGGAATCCTACAATGAGCTGTTCTTC. Its protein is CSVEGTGESYNELFF.

The J gene is TRBJ2-5, the V gene TRBV5-6, with 12 nucleotides matching TRBD2. Germline-derived CDR1 and CDR2 are SGHDT and YYEEEE. The CDR3 spans 16 residues. The junction had 5 bases not matched to a gene; V was cut back by 0 bases and J by 5 bases. The CDR3 reads CASSLASGRAFETQYF. CDR3 DNA: TGTGCCAGCAGCTTGGCTAGCGGGAGGGCCTTCGAGACCCAGTACTTC.

The V and J genes are TRBV4-1 and TRBJ1-4; D is possibly TRBD1 (6 bases). The germline gives CDR1 MGHRA, CDR2 YSYEKL. The CDR3 is 15 amino acids. Trimming pared 5 bases from V and 8 bases from J, leaving 18 bases between. CDR3 region: CASSNEGGAREKLFF. As DNA, the CDR3 is TGCGCCAGCAGCAACGAAGGGGGGGCGCGGGAAAAACTGTTTTTT.

The chain recombines TRBV6-2 or TRBV6-3 with TRBJ2-2; 8 nucleotides agree with TRBD2. This CDR3 has 15 residues. J gave up 0 bases and V 4 bases, and 1 base lay outside the gene matches. Germline CDR1 MNHEY, CDR2 SVGEGT. DNA for the CDR3: TGTGCCAGCAGTTTTAGCGGGGCGAACACCGGGGAGCTGTTTTTT. The encoded protein is CASSFSGANTGELFF.

About this clonotype itself: This may stem from a read error, because a much larger clone lies one nucleotide away. This chain joins TRBV6-5 and TRBJ1-4, with D perhaps matching TRBD1 (5 bases). The CDR3 covers 15 residues. Germline CDR1 MNHEY, CDR2 SVGAGI. CDR3 protein: CASSYEGAPNEKLVF. The CDR3 region has the DNA TGTGCCAGCAGTTATGAAGGGGCCCCGAATGAAAAACTGGTTTTT.